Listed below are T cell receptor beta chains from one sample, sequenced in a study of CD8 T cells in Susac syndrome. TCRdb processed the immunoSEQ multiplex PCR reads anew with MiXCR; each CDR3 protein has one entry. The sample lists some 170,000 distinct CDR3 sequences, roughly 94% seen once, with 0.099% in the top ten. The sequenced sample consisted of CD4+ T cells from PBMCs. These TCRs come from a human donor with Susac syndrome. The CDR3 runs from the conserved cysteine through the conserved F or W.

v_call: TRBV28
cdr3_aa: CASSFRRYEQYF

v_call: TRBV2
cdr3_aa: CASSEAGVYNEQFF

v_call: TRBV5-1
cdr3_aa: CASSLAETVQANYGYTF

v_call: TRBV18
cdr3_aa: CASSPGRGVPDTQYF

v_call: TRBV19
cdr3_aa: CASSISGHDRGNQPQHF

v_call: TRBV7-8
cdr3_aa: CASSSRSRVGETQYF

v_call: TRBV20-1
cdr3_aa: CSATRFTVSSYNEQFF

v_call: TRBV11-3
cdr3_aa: CASSFGTGGPTDTQYF

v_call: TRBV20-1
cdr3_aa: CSATQASGKDEQFF

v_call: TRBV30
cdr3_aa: CAWTSQGYNQPQHF

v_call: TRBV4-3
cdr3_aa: CASSQESGGRAKNIQYF

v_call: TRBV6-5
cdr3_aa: CASSITGQGIVGYTF

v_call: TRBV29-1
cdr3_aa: CSVQNRSSSGNTIYF

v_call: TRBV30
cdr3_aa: CAWSVSGGEGNIQYF

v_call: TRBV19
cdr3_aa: CASSISGAGTQNIQYF

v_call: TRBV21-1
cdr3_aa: CASSKTGTGGVATVADTQYF

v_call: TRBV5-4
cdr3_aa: CASSSGSRAEKLFF

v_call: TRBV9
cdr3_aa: CASSVGVGRNPETQYF

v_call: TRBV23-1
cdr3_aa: CASSQSILGQSNQPQHF

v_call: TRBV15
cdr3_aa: CATSVAGRGSDTQYF

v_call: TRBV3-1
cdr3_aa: CASSQAASGTNEQFF

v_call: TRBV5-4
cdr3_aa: CASSWDTQNTEAFF

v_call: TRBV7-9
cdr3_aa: CASSFGTPTEAFF

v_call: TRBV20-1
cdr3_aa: CSANTRTGRETQYF

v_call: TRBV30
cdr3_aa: CAWSRRGRGTEAFF